These 27 T cell receptor beta chains came from one sample sequenced in a study of T cell clonotyping in hematopoietic cell transplantation. Time point given: recipient sample about 28 days before transplant, after cytoreduction. Repertoires were generated with immunoSEQ multiplex PCR, while TCRdb's copy carries only in-frame clones and drops some. The data contain tens of thousands of clones, 85% of them singletons. Sequenced here: peripheral blood mononuclear cells, sampled before stem cell transplant. These receptors were obtained from a man between 60 and 75 years old with acute myeloid leukemia. Some clones in this sample may be carry-over from other donors' samples.

A note on this clone: A junction boundary mismatches the germline segment, possibly from a read error. The chain uses TRBV2 and TRBJ1-4; D remains ambiguous. Looked up from germline, CDR1 is SNHLY and CDR2 is FYNNEI. The CDR3 sequence is 10 residues long. This chain's CDR3 is CASIREKLFF. The CDR3 DNA follows: TGTGCGAGCATACGGGAAAAACTGTTTTTT.

The rearrangement links TRBV19 to TRBJ1-5, with TRBD1 matching over 7 bases. V gave up 8 bases and J gave up 1 base; unmatched junction bases: 14. The germline V gene has CDR1 LNHDA and CDR2 SQIVND (reference sequence). The CDR3 spans 17 residues. CDR3 sequence: CASESTGVVGSNQPQHF. The CDR3 nucleotides are TGTGCCAGTGAATCAACAGGGGTGGTTGGGAGCAATCAGCCCCAGCATTTT.

This chain uses TRBV28 with TRBJ2-7, with a weak D call TRBD1 (6 bases). V was trimmed by 4 bases and J by 0 bases, leaving 16 bases between them. Germline V gene data show CDR1 as MDHEN and CDR2 as SYDVKM. The CDR3 spans 16 residues. The CDR3 DNA is TGTGCCAGCAGTTACCCGACAGGAAAGAGCTCCTACGAGCAGTACTTC. It translates to CASSYPTGKSSYEQYF.

The rearrangement joins TRBV7-3 to TRBJ2-5; no reliable D call. The V and J ends lost 4 bases and 0 bases respectively, with 6 bases between them. CDR3 length equals 13 residues. Germline V lookup: CDR1 SGHTA, CDR2 FQGTGA. This chain's CDR3 is CASSSDNQETQYF. CDR3 sequence (DNA): TGTGCCAGCAGCTCGGATAACCAAGAGACCCAGTACTTC.

In this sample, this clone turned up once. The gene calls are TRBV7-2 and TRBJ1-2; tentatively, D is TRBD1 (6 bases). CDR3 length: 14 residues. The germline V and J ends were trimmed by 6 bases and 4 bases, with 15 bases remaining between them. The germline CDR1 and CDR2 sequences are SGHTA and FQGNSA. The CDR3 DNA sequence: TGTGCCAGCAGTTTCATGGACAGTTTCTATGGCTACACCTTC. Its translation is CASSFMDSFYGYTF.

The CDR3 loop is CASRWRAARGIGRNEQFF. In nucleotides, the CDR3 is TGCGCCAGCAGATGGAGAGCAGCAAGGGGTATCGGGCGCAATGAGCAGTTCTTC. The rearrangement uses TRBV5-1 and TRBJ2-1, with TRBD1 as a possible D gene (5 bases). The germline V gene encodes CDR1 SGHRS and CDR2 YFSETQ. This CDR3 is built from 18 residues. Trimming took 5 bases from V and 6 from J, leaving 27 bases between them.

The chain is built from TRBV30 and TRBJ1-5; maybe TRBD1 (5 bases). The CDR3 length is 14 residues. In germline, CDR1 is GTSNPN, CDR2 SVGIG (reference sequence). Deletions cut 2 bases from V and 5 bases from J, with 13 bases between. CDR3 in amino acids: CAWSRGGADQPQHF. The CDR3 DNA reads TGTGCCTGGAGTCGCGGGGGAGCGGATCAGCCCCAGCATTTT.

This sequence joins TRBV5-8 and TRBJ1-1; 9 bases agree with TRBD1. Germline values: CDR1 SGHTS, CDR2 YDEGEE. The CDR3 is 15 residues long. Unmatched junction bases numbered 5, after V lost 0 bases and J lost 5 bases. The CDR3 region is CASSLDRGPGTEAFF. The CDR3 coding sequence is TGTGCCAGCAGCTTGGACAGGGGGCCGGGGACTGAAGCTTTCTTT.

This sequence joins TRBV9 and TRBJ1-3, with D perhaps matching TRBD1 (5 bases). The CDR3 contains 16 residues. Germline CDR1 and CDR2: SGDLS and YYNGEE. Trimming cost V 3 bases and J 3 bases, with 16 bases left between them. The CDR3 nucleotides are TGTGCCAGCAGCGCCCACCCGAGCAGGGTTGGAAACACCATATATTTT. Amino acid sequence: CASSAHPSRVGNTIYF.

The chain couples TRBV7-2 to TRBJ2-1, with a possible D match to TRBD2 (7 bases). Trimming removed 11 bases at V and 3 bases at J, with 17 bases between. The CDR3 runs to 14 residues. CDR1 and CDR2 from the germline V gene are SGHTA and FQGNSA. The CDR3 DNA reads as TGTGCCGGAGGGAGGGGGGACTTCTACAATGAGCAGTTCTTC. Protein: CAGGRGDFYNEQFF.

This chain connects TRBV6-6 to TRBJ1-1, with D perhaps matching TRBD1 (5 bases). V lost 5 bases and J 1 base, leaving 14 bases between the germline ends. Germline V gene lookup returns CDR1 MNHNY and CDR2 SVGAGI (reference sequence). This CDR3 spans 15 amino acids. CDR3 loop: CASSGTFFPNTEAFF. In DNA form, the CDR3 reads TGTGCCAGCAGTGGGACGTTTTTTCCGAACACTGAAGCTTTCTTT.

The V call is TRBV30, the J call TRBJ2-5, with D perhaps TRBD1 or TRBD2 (5 bases each). The CDR3 covers 16 residues. With 0 bases removed from V and 0 bases from J, the gap between germline ends came to 14 bases. Germline V lookup: CDR1 GTSNPN, CDR2 SVGIG (reference sequence). This chain's CDR3 is CAWSVGGGGYQETQYF. CDR3 nucleotides: TGTGCCTGGAGTGTGGGTGGGGGTGGGTACCAAGAGACCCAGTACTTC.

The J gene is TRBJ2-3, the V gene TRBV27; TRBD2 matches 7 bases. The CDR3 is made up of 15 amino acids. Unmatched junction bases numbered 8, after V lost 8 bases and J lost 0 bases. Germline V CDR1 and CDR2: MNHEY, SMNVEV (reference sequence). Here the CDR3 reads CASSTREVSTDTQYF. CDR3 DNA sequence: TGTGCCAGCTCGACCCGGGAGGTCAGCACAGATACGCAGTATTTT.

The chain couples TRBV29-1 to TRBJ2-1; no definite D call. This CDR3 has 14 residues. Trimming shortened V by 2 bases and J by 4 bases, and 12 bases separated the two germline ends. Germline V gene sequence: CDR1 SQVTM, CDR2 ANQGSEA. CDR3 amino acids: CSVELLMPYNEQFF. The CDR3, as DNA: TGCAGCGTTGAATTACTAATGCCATACAATGAGCAGTTCTTC.

The CDR3 nucleotides are TGTGCCACCAGCAGAGATAAGGCCGCTCGGGAGCAGTACTTC. Protein sequence: CATSRDKAAREQYF. The rearrangement joins TRBV15 to TRBJ2-7; no definite D call. CDR3 length: 14 amino acids. Trimming took 0 bases from V and 7 from J, leaving 13 bases between them. Germline CDR1 reads LNHNV; CDR2 reads YYDKDF (reference sequence).

The rearrangement links TRBV7-6 to TRBJ2-5; maybe TRBD2 (5 bases). Trimming took off 1 base at V and 4 bases at J, with 13 bases between the two ends. CDR3 size: 15 residues. Germline V CDR1 and CDR2: SGHVS, FNYEAQ. CDR3 bases: TGTGCCAGCAGCTTAGACGCTAGGGCGGGAGAGACCCAGTACTTC. Its protein is CASSLDARAGETQYF.

This chain uses TRBV5-1 with TRBJ2-1, with D possibly matching TRBD1 (5 bases). The CDR3 consists of 14 residues. CDR1 is SGHRS, CDR2 YFSETQ, per germline. The V and J ends lost 0 bases and 8 bases respectively, with 12 bases between them. In DNA, the CDR3 is TGCGCCAGCAGCTTGGCTCAGGGAACGGATGAGCAGTTCTTC. Amino acids: CASSLAQGTDEQFF.

The CDR3 bases are TGTGCCAGCAGCTTAGCGTGGCGGGGGACCCAGTACTTC. Translated, it gives CASSLAWRGTQYF. The chain recombines TRBV7-2 with TRBJ2-5; maybe TRBD2 (6 bases). This CDR3 contains 13 residues. V dropped 0 bases and J dropped 7 bases, with 9 bases sitting between them. Looked up from germline, CDR1 is SGHTA and CDR2 is FQGNSA.

The chain combines TRBV9 with TRBJ2-5; 11 bases map to TRBD2. With V trimmed by 4 bases and J by 5 bases, 13 bases remained unmatched. The CDR3 sequence is 17 residues long. CDR1 SGDLS and CDR2 YYNGEE come from the germline V gene. CDR3 loop: CASSPHPSSGGRETQYF. CDR3 DNA sequence: TGTGCCAGCAGCCCTCACCCTTCTAGCGGGGGGCGGGAGACCCAGTACTTC.

This sequence joins TRBV11-3 and TRBJ2-2; D might be TRBD1 (5 bases). Trimming took off 5 bases at V and 0 bases at J, with 10 bases between the two ends. The CDR3 sequence is 15 residues long. Germline CDR1 is SGHNT and CDR2 is YENEEA. Written as DNA, the CDR3 is TGTGCCAGCAGCATCCAGACAGCGAACACCGGGGAGCTGTTTTTT. As protein: CASSIQTANTGELFF. Together with reference TRBV11-3 and TRBJ2-2, the CDR3 gives the full variable domain: EAGVVQSPRYKIIEKKQPVAFWCNPISGHNTLYWYLQNLGQGPELLIRYENEEAVDDSQLPKDRFSAERLKGVDSTLKIQPAELGDSAVYLCASSIQTANTGELFFGEGSRLTVL.

This sequence joins TRBV5-6 and TRBJ2-1; TRBD2 is a possible D gene (6 bases). From germline, CDR1 is SGHDT and CDR2 YYEEEE. CDR3 length: 13 residues. V gave up 0 bases and J gave up 5 bases, with 6 bases separating them. This CDR3 is CASSLGGDNEQFF. CDR3 in DNA: TGTGCCAGCAGCTTGGGGGGGGACAATGAGCAGTTCTTC.

This rearrangement joins TRBV5-1 to TRBJ2-2; 8 positions agree with TRBD2. Germline CDR1 reads SGHRS; CDR2 reads YFSETQ. This CDR3 region has 16 residues. V lost 6 bases to trimming and J lost 5 bases; unmatched junction nucleotides: 12. The CDR3 reads CASNSRAGGTTGELFF. Here the CDR3 DNA reads TGCGCCAGCAACTCTCGGGCGGGGGGCACGACCGGGGAGCTGTTTTTT.

This clone was found a few times. The rearrangement uses TRBV28 and TRBJ1-2, with D hard to call. Trimming pared 2 bases from V and 8 bases from J, leaving 9 bases between. CDR3 length: 12 amino acids. The V gene's germline CDR1 is MDHEN and CDR2 SYDVKM. DNA of the CDR3: TGTGCCAGCAGTTTAGGAATTAGGGGCTACACCTTC. It is translated as CASSLGIRGYTF.

The V and J genes are TRBV27 and TRBJ1-1, with TRBD1 as a possible D gene (5 bases). V lost 8 bases, J lost 9 bases, and 19 bases lay in between. The CDR3 spans 13 residues. Germline-derived CDR1 and CDR2 are MNHEY and SMNVEV (reference sequence). Here the CDR3 reads CASGLQGRGKAFF. The CDR3 nucleotides read TGTGCCAGCGGCCTTCAGGGCCGGGGGAAAGCTTTCTTT.

The CDR3 DNA reads as TGTGCCAGCAGCTCCGGCTCTTGGGTAAATGAGCAGTTCTTC. This encodes CASSSGSWVNEQFF. The chain uses TRBV7-3 and TRBJ2-1; D remains ambiguous. Per germline, CDR1 SGHTA and CDR2 FQGTGA. Deletions cut 4 bases from V and 7 bases from J, with 14 bases between. This CDR3 spans 14 amino acids.

The genes are TRBV7-8 and TRBJ1-4; 9 bases fit TRBD1. This CDR3 spans 16 amino acids. Germline CDR1 and CDR2: SGHVS and FQNEAQ. V shed 3 bases and J 6 bases; nucleotides not matched to a gene: 8. This chain's CDR3 is CASSLTGGQGDEKLFF. The CDR3 coding sequence is TGTGCCAGCAGCTTGACCGGGGGACAGGGCGATGAAAAACTGTTTTTT. Filled out from reference TRBV7-8 and TRBJ1-4, the complete variable domain reads GAGVSQSPRYKVAKRGQDVALRCDPISGHVSLFWYQQALGQGPEFLTYFQNEAQLDKSGLPSDRFFAERPEGSVSTLKIQRTQQEDSAVYLCASSLTGGQGDEKLFFGSGTQLSVL.

This clone has a single count. The V gene is TRBV25-1, the J gene TRBJ1-1; a weak D match, TRBD1 (5 bases). The ends were cut back, 6 bases at V and 7 bases at J, with 12 bases in the middle. Germline CDR1 is MGHDK and CDR2 is SYGVNS. The CDR3 totals 12 residues. CDR3 nucleotide sequence: TGTGCCAGCAGCCTTCAGGGTATTGAAGCTTTCTTT. Residues: CASSLQGIEAFF.